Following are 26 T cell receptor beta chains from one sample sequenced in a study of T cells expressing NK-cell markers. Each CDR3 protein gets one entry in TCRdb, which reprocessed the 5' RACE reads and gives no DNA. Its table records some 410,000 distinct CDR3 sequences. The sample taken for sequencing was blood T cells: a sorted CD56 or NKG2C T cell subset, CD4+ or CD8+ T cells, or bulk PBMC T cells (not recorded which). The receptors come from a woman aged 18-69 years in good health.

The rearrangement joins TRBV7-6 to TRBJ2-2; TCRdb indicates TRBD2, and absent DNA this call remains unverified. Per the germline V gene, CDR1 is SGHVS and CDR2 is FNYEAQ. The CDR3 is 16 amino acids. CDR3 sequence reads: CASSLVASGDTGELFF.

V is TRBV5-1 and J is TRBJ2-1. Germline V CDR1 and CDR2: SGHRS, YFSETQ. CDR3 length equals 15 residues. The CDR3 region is CASSLEPHSYNEQFF.

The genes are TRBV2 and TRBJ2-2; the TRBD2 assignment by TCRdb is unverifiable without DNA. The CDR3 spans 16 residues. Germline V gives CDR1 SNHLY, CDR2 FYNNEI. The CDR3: CASKERLADYTGELFF.

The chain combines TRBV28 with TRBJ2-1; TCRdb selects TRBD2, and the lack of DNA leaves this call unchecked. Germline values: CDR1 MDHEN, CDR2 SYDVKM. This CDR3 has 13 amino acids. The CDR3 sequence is CASTDSGRAEQFF. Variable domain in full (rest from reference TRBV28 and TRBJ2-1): DVKVTQSSRYLVKRTGEKVFLECVQDMDHENMFWYRQDPGLGLRLIYFSYDVKMKEKGDIPEGYSVSREKKERFSLILESASTNQTSMYLCASTDSGRAEQFFGPGTRLTVL.

CDR3 loop: CATSAKQLTDTQYF. V and J are TRBV24-1 and TRBJ2-3. CDR1 KGHDR and CDR2 SFDVKD come from the germline V gene. The CDR3 contains 14 residues.

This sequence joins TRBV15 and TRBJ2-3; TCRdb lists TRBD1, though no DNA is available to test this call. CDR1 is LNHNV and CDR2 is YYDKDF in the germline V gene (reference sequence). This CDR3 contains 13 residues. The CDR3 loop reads CATSGGRADTQYF.

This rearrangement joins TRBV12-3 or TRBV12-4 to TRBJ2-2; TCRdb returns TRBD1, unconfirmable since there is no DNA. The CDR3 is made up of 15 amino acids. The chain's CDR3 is CASSLAGQGPGELFF.

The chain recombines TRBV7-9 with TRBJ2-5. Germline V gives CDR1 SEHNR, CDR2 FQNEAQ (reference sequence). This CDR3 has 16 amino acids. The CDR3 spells CASSSSLSSNLETQYF.

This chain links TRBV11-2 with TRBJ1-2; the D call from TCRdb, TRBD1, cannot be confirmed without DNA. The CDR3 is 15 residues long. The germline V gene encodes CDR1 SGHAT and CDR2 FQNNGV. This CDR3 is CASSEGVGRGYGYTF.

This CDR3 reads CASSQLAGLAKNIQYF. The V gene is TRBV4-2, the J gene TRBJ2-4; the D call from TCRdb, TRBD2, cannot be confirmed without DNA. Germline CDR1 reads LGHNA; CDR2 reads YNFKEQ. The CDR3 is 16 amino acids.

The CDR3 region is CASSLSHPSLDEQFF. The rearrangement uses TRBV27 and TRBJ2-1; lacking DNA, the TRBD1 call made by TCRdb goes unchecked. The germline V gene has CDR1 MNHEY and CDR2 SMNVEV (reference sequence). The CDR3 is 15 residues long.

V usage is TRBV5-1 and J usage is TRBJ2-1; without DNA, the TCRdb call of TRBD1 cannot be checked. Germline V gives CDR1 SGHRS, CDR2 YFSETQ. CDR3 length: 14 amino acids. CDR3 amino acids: CASSLGTGGDEQFF.

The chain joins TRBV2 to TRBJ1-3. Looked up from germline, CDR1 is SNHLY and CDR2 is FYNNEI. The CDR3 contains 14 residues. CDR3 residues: CASSDVASGNTIYF.

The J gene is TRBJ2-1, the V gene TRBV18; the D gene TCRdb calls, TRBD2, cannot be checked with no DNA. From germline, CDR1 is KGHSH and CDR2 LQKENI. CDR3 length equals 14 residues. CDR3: CASSPGLQSDEQFF.

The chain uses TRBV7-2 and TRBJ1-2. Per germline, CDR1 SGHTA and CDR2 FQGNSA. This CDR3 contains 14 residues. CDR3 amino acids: CASSLEKGNYGYTF.

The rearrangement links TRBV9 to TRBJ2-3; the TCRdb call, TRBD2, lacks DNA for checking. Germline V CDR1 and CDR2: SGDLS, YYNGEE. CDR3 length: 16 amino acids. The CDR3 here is CASSVGLAGRTDTQYF.

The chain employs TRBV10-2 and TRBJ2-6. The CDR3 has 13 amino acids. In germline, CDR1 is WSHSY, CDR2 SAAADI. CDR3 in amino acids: CASKVSGANVLTF.

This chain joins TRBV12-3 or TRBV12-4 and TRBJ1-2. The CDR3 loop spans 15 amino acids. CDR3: CASSLSHRTNYGYTF.

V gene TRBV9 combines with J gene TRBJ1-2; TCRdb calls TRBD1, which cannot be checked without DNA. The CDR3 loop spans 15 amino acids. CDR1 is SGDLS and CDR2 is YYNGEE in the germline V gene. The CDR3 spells CASSVVRTGAYGYTF.

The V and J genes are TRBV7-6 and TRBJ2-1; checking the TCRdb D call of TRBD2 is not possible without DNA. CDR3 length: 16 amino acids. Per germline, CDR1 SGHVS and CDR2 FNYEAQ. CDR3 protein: CASSLGGGTSFHEQFF.

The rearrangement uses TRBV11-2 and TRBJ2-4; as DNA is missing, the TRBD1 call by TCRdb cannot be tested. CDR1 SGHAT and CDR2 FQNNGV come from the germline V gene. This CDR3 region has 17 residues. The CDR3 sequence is CASSLDSATGVKNIQYF.

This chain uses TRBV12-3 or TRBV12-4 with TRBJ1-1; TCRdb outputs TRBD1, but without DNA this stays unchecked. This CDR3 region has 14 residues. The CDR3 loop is CASSFRRGHTEAFF.

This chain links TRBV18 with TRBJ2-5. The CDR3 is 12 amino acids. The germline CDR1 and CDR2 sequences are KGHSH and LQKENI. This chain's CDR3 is CASSRLQETQYF.

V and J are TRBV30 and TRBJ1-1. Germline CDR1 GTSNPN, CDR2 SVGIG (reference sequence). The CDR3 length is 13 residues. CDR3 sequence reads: CAWSAVMNTEAFF.

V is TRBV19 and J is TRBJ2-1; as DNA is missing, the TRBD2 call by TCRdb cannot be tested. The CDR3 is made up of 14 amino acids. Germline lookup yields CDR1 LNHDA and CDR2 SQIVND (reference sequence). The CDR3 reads CASSIRAGGLEQFF. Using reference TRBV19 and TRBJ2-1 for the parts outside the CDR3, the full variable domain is DGGITQSPKYLFRKEGQNVTLSCEQNLNHDAMYWYRQDPGQGLRLIYYSQIVNDFQKGDIAEGYSVSREKKESFPLTVTSAQKNPTAFYLCASSIRAGGLEQFFGPGTRLTVL.

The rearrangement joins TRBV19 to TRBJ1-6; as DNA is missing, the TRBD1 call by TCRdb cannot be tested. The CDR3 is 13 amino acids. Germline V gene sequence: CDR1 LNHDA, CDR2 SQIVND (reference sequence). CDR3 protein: CASSLKGDSPLHF.